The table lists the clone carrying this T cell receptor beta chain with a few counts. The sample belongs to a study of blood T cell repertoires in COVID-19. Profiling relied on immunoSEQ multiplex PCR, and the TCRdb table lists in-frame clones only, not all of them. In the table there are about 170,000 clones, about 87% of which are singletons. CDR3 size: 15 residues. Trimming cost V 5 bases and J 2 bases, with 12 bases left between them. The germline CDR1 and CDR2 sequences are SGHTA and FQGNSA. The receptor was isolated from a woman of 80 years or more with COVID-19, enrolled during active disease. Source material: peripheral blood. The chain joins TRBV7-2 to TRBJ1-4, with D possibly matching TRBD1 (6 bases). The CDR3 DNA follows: TGTGCCAGCAGCCAGGGAGGGGGGACTAATGAAAAACTGTTTTTT. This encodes CASSQGGGTNEKLFF.